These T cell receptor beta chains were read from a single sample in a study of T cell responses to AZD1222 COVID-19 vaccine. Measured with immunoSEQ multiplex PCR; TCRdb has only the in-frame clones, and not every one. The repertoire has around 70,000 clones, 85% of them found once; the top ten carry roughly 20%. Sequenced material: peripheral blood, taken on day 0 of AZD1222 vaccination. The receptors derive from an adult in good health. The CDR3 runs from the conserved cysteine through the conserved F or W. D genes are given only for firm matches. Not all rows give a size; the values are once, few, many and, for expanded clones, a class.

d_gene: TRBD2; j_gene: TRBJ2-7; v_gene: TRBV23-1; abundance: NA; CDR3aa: CASSYPGLLSYEQYF; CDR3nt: TGCGCCAGCAGTTATCCGGGACTACTTTCCTACGAGCAGTACTTC
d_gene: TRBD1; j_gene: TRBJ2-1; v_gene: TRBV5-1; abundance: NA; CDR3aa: CASSLGQGRYNEQFF; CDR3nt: TGCGCCAGCAGCCTGGGACAGGGTCGGTACAATGAGCAGTTCTTC
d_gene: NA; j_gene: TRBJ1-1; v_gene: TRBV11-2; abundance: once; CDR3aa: CASSRRWGTEAFF; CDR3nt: TGTGCCAGCAGCCGAAGGTGGGGCACTGAAGCTTTCTTT
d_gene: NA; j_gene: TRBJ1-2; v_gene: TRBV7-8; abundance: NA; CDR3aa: CASSPTGQNYGYTF; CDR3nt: TGTGCCAGCAGCCCAACCGGACAAAACTATGGCTACACCTTC
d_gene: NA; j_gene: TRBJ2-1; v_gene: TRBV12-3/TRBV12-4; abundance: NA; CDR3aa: CASSPRGGAEQFF; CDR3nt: TGTGCCAGCAGTCCTAGAGGGGGTGCTGAGCAGTTCTTC
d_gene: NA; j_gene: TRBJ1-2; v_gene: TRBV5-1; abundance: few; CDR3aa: CASSMYSLGYTF; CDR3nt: TGCGCCAGCAGCATGTATTCTTTAGGCTACACCTTC
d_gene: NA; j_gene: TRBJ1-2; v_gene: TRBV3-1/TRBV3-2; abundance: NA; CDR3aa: CASSQRGYGYTF; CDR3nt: TGTGCCAGCAGCCAAAGGGGTTATGGCTACACCTTC
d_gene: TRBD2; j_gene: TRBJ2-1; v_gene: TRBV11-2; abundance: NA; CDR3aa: CASSLAGGSYNEQFF; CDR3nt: TGTGCCAGCAGCTTGGCGGGGGGGTCCTACAATGAGCAGTTCTTC
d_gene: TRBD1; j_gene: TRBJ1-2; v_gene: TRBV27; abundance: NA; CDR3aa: CAVGQGYSGYTF; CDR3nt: TGTGCCGTGGGACAGGGTTACTCTGGCTACACCTTC
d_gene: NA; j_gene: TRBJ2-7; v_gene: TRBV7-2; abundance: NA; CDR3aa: CASGDSREQYF; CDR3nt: TGTGCCAGCGGGGATTCGCGTGAGCAGTACTTC
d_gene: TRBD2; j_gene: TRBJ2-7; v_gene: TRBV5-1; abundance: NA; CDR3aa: CASSLLAGGSKVYEQYF; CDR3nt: TGCGCCAGCAGCTTGTTAGCGGGGGGCAGTAAGGTCTACGAGCAGTACTTC
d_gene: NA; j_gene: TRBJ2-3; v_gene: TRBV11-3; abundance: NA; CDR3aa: CASSLGGTGTDTQYF; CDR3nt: TGTGCCAGCAGCTTAGGCGGGACAGGCACAGATACGCAGTATTTT
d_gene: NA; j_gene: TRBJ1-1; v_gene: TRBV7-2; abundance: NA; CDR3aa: CASSLGPQASEAFF; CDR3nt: TGTGCCAGCAGCTTGGGACCACAGGCTAGTGAAGCTTTCTTT
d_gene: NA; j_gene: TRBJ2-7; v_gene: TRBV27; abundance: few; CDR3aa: CASSLSPRTPYEQYF; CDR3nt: TGTGCCAGCAGTTTATCTCCGAGGACACCCTACGAGCAGTACTTC
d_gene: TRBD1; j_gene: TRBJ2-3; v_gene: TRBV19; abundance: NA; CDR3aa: CASRAQTGLDGDTQYF; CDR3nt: TGTGCCAGTAGGGCCCAGACAGGGTTGGACGGAGATACGCAGTATTTT
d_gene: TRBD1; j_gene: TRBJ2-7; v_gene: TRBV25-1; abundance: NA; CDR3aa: CASGRDSYEQYF; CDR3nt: TGTGCCAGCGGCCGGGACAGCTACGAGCAGTACTTC
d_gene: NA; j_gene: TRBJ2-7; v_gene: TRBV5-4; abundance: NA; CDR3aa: CASSLDGVSYEQYF; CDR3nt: TGTGCCAGCAGCTTGGATGGAGTCTCCTACGAGCAGTACTTC
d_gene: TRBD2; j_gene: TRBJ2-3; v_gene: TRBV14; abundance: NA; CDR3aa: CASSRSGTSSINTQYF; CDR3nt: TGTGCCAGCAGCCGTAGCGGGACCAGCTCTATAAATACGCAGTATTTT
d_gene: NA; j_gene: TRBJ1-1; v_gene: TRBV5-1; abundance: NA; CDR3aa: CASSHGAPSEAFF; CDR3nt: TGCGCCAGCAGCCACGGGGCCCCGAGCGAAGCTTTCTTT
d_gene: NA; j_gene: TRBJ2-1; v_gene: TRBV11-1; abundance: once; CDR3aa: CASSYEAQQFF; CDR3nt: TGTGCCAGCAGCTATGAGGCACAGCAGTTCTTC
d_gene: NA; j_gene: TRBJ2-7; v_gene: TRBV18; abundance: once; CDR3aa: CASSPPRGTDEQYF; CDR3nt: TGTGCCAGCTCACCCCCGCGCGGTACCGACGAGCAGTACTTC
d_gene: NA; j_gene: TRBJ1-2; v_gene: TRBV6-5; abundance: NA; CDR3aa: CASSSRRGTNYGYTF; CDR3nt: TGTGCCAGCAGTTCTCGTCGGGGAACTAACTATGGCTACACCTTC
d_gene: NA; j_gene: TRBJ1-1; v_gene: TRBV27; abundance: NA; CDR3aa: CASSFNRALGTEAFF; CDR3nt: TGTGCCAGCAGTTTTAACAGGGCCTTGGGCACTGAAGCTTTCTTT
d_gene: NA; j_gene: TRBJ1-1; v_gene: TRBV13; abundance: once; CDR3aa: CASSFQLQRVAFF; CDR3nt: TGTGCCAGCAGCTTCCAGCTGCAGAGGGTAGCTTTCTTT
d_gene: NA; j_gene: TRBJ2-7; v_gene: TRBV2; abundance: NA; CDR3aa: CASSEIRTLSYEQYF; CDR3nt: TGTGCCAGCAGTGAAATCAGGACACTATCCTACGAGCAGTACTTC
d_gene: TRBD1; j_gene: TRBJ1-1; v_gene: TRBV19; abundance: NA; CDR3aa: CASSIDRGPGWAEAFF; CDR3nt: TGTGCCAGTAGTATAGACAGGGGGCCTGGTTGGGCTGAAGCTTTCTTT
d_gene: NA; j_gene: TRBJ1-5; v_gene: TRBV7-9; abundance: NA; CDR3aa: CASSLEGGWNQPQHF; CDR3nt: TGTGCCAGCAGCTTAGAAGGGGGATGGAATCAGCCCCAGCATTTT
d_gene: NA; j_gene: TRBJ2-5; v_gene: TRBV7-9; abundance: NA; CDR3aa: CASSLRLGEETQYF; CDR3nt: TGTGCCAGCAGCTTACGGTTGGGGGAAGAGACCCAGTACTTC
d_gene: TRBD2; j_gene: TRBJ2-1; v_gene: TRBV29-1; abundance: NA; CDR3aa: CSVGTSGRFYNEQFF; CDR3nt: TGCAGCGTTGGGACTAGCGGGAGGTTCTACAATGAGCAGTTCTTC
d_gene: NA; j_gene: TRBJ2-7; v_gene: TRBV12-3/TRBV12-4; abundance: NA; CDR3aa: CASSLGQGEQYF; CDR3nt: TGTGCCAGCAGTTTAGGGCAGGGCGAGCAGTACTTC
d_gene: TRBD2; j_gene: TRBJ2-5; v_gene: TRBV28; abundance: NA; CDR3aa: CASSIGTSGGPQETQYF; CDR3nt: TGTGCCAGCAGTATCGGGACTAGCGGGGGCCCACAAGAGACCCAGTACTTC
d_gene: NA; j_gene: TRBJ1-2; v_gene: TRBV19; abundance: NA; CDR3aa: CASSHDWAGSGGYTF; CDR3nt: TGTGCCAGTAGTCACGACTGGGCAGGGTCGGGTGGCTACACCTTC
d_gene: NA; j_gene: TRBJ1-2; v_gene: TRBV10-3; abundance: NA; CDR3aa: CAISDTGGYTF; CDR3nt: TGTGCCATCAGTGATACGGGAGGCTACACCTTC
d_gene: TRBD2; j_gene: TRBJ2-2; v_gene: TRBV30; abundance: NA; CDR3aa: CAWSVRTSGTNTGELFF; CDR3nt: TGTGCCTGGAGTGTAAGGACTAGCGGGACGAACACCGGGGAGCTGTTTTTT
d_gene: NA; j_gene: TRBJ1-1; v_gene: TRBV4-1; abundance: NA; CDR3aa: CASSLDSYTEAFF; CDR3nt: TGCGCCAGCAGCCTCGACAGCTACACTGAAGCTTTCTTT
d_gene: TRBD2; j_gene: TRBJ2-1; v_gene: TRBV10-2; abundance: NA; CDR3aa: CASSERLALPYNEQFF; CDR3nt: TGCGCCAGCAGTGAGCGACTAGCTCTACCATACAATGAGCAGTTCTTC
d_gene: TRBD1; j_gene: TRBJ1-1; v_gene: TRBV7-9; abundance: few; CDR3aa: CASSLAGQLNTEAFF; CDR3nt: TGTGCCAGCAGCTTAGCGGGACAGCTGAACACTGAAGCTTTCTTT
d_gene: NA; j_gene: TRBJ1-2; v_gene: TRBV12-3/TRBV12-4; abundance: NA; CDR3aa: CATSDSYYGYTF; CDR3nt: TGTGCCACTTCGGACAGCTACTATGGCTACACCTTC
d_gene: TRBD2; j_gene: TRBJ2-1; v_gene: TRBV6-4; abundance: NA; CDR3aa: CASSFGGGVNEQFF; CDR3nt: TGTGCCAGCAGTTTTGGTGGGGGGGTCAATGAGCAGTTCTTC
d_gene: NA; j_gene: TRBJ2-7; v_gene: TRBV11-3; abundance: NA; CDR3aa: CASSLVPSYEQYF; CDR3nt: TGTGCCAGCAGCTTAGTTCCGTCCTACGAGCAGTACTTC
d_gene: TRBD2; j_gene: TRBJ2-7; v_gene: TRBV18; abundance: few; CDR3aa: CASSGGTGGSGEQYF; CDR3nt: TGTGCCAGCTCAGGGGGAACCGGGGGGTCCGGCGAGCAGTACTTC
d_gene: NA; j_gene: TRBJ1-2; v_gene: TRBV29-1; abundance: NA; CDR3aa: CSVGLWGAVGGYTF; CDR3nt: TGCAGCGTTGGATTGTGGGGGGCAGTGGGCGGCTACACCTTC
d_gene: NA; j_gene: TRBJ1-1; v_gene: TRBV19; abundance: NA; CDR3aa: CASREWRRNTEAFF; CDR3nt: TGTGCCAGTAGGGAGTGGAGACGAAACACTGAAGCTTTCTTT
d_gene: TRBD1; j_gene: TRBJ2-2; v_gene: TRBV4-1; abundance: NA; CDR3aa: CASSLRDRNTGELFF; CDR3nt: TGCGCCAGCAGCCTCCGGGACAGGAACACCGGGGAGCTGTTTTTT
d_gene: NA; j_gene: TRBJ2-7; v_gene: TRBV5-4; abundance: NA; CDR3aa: CASSSSYEQYF; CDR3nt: TGTGCCAGCAGTTCCTCCTACGAGCAGTACTTC
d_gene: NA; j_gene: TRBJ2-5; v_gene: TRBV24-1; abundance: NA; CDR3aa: CATSEGSQETQYF; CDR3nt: TGTGCCACCAGTGAGGGCAGCCAAGAGACCCAGTACTTC
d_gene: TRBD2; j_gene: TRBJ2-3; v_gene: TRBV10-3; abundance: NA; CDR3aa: CAISESGTSPNTQYF; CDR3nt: TGTGCCATCAGTGAGTCAGGGACTAGCCCCAATACGCAGTATTTT
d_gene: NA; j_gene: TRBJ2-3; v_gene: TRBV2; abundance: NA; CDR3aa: CASSDVGIQNTDTQYF; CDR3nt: TGTGCCAGCAGTGATGTGGGCATACAGAACACAGATACGCAGTATTTT
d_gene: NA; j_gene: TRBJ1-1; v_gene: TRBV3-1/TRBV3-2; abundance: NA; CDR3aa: CASSTGTGGTEAFF; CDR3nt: TGTGCCAGCAGCACGGGTACAGGCGGCACTGAAGCTTTCTTT
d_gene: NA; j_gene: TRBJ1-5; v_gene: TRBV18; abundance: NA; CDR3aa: CASSARFDQQPQHF; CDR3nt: TGTGCCAGCTCAGCCCGATTTGACCAACAGCCCCAGCATTTT
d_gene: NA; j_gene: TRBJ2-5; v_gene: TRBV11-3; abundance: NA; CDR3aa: CASSLGQGEETQYF; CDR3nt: TGTGCCAGCAGCTTAGGGCAGGGAGAGGAGACCCAGTACTTC
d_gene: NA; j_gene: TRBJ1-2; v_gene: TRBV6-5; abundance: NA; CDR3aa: CASSRSRGLDGYTF; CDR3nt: TGTGCCAGCAGTAGATCCAGGGGACTGGATGGCTACACCTTC
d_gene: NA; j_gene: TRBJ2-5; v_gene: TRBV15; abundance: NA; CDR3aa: CATRATGVGGFQETQYF; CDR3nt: TGTGCCACCAGGGCGACTGGGGTGGGGGGATTCCAAGAGACCCAGTACTTC
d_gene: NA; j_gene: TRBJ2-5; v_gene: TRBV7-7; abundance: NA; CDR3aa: CASSPSPGLNFQETQYF; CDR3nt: TGTGCCAGCAGCCCCTCCCCGGGGCTCAACTTCCAAGAGACCCAGTACTTC
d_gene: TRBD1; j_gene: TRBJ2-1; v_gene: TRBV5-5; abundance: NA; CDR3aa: CASSLAGARGLMNEQFF; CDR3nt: TGTGCCAGCAGCTTGGCCGGGGCCAGGGGGTTAATGAATGAGCAGTTCTTC
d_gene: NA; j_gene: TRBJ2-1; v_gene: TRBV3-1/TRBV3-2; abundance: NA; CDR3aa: CASSQGLSSYNEQFF; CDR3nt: TGTGCCAGCAGCCAAGGACTCAGCTCCTACAATGAGCAGTTCTTC
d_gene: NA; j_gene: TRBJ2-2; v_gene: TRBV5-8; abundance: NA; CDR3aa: CASSLVLAGELFF; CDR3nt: TGTGCCAGCAGCTTGGTTTTGGCCGGGGAGCTGTTTTTT
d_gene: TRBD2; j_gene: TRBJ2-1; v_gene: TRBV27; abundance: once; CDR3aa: CASGLAGEQFF; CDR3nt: TGTGCCAGCGGACTAGCTGGTGAGCAGTTCTTC